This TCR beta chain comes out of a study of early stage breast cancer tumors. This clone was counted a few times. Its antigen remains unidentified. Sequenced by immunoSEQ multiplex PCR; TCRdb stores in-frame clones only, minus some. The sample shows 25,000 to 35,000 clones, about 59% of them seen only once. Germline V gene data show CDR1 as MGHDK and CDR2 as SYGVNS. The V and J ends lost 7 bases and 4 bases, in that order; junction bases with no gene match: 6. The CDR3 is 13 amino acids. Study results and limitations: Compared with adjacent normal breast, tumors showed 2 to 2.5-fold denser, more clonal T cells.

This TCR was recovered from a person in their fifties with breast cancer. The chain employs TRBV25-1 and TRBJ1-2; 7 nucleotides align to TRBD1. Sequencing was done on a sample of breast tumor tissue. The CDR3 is CASNSQGTYGYTF. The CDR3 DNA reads TGTGCCAGCAATTCACAGGGGACCTATGGCTACACCTTC.